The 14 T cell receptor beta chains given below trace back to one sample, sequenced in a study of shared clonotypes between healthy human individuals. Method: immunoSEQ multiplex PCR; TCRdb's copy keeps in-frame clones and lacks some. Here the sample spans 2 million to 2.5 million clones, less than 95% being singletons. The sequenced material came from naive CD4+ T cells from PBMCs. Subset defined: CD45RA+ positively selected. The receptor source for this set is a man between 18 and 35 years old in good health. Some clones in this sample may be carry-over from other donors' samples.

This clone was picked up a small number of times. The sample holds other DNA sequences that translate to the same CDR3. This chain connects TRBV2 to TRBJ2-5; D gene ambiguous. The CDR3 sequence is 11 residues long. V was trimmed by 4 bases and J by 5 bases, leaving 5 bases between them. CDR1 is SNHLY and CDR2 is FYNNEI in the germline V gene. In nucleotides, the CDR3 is TGTGCCAGCAGTGTACGGGAGACCCAGTACTTC. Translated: CASSVRETQYF.

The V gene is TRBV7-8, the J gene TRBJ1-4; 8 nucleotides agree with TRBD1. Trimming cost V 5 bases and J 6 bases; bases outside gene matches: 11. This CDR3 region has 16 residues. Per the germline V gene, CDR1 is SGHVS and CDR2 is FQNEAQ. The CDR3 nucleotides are TGTGCCAGCAGCCTTACCGGGACAGGTACCTATGAAAAACTGTTTTTT. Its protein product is CASSLTGTGTYEKLFF.

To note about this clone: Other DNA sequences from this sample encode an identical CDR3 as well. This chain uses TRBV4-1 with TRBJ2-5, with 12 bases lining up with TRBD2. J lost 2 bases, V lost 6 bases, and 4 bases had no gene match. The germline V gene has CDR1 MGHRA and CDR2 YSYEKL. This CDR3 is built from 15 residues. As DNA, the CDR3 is TGCGCCAGCAGTCCCGGACTAGCGGGGCAAGAGACCCAGTACTTC. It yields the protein CASSPGLAGQETQYF.

The CDR3 here is CASSLKGSGGYTF. For the CDR3, the DNA is TGTGCCAGCAGCTTAAAGGGATCGGGAGGCTACACCTTC. V gene TRBV13 combines with J gene TRBJ1-2; D remains ambiguous. V dropped 2 bases and J dropped 8 bases, with 12 bases sitting between them. Germline V gene sequence: CDR1 PRHDT, CDR2 FYEKMQ (reference sequence). This CDR3 has 13 residues. Looking up the rest from reference TRBV13 and TRBJ1-2 gives the full variable domain: AAGVIQSPRHLIKEKRETATLKCYPIPRHDTVYWYQQGPGQDPQFLISFYEKMQSDKGSIPDRFSAQQFSDYHSELNMSSLELGDSALYFCASSLKGSGGYTFGSGTRLTVV.

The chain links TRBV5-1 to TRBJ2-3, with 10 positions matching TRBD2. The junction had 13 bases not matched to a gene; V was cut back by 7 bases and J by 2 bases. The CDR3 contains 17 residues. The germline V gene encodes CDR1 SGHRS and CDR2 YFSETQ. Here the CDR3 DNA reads TGCGCCAGCGGCCCAGGACTAGCGGCAGTCTACACAGATACGCAGTATTTT. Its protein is CASGPGLAAVYTDTQYF.

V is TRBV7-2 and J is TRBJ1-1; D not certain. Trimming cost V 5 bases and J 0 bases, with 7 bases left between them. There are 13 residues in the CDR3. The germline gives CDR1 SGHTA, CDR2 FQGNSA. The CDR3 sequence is CASSDSMNTEAFF. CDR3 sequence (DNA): TGTGCCAGCAGCGACTCAATGAACACTGAAGCTTTCTTT.

In nucleotides, the CDR3 is TGTGCCAGTAGTAATGGGGCCAACGTCCTGACTTTC. Residues: CASSNGANVLTF. The chain has TRBV19 and TRBJ2-6; D uncertain. The CDR3 is made up of 12 amino acids. Trimming took off 4 bases at V and 3 bases at J, with 1 base between the two ends. The germline V gene encodes CDR1 LNHDA and CDR2 SQIVND (reference sequence).

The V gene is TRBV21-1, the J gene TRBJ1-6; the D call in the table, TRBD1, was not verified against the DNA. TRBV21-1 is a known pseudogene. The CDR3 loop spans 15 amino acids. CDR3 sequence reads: CASSKAGQGNSPLHF. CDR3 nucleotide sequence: TGTGCCAGCAGCAAAGCGGGACAGGGGAATTCACCCCTCCACTTT.

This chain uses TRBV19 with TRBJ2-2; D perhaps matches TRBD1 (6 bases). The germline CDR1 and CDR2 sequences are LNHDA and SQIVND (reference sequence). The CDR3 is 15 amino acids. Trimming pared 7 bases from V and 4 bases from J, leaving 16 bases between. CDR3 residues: CASTTGSLGTGELFF. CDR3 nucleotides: TGTGCCAGTACCACAGGGAGCTTGGGCACCGGGGAGCTGTTTTTT. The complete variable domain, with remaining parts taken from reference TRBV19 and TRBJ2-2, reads DGGITQSPKYLFRKEGQNVTLSCEQNLNHDAMYWYRQDPGQGLRLIYYSQIVNDFQKGDIAEGYSVSREKKESFPLTVTSAQKNPTAFYLCASTTGSLGTGELFFGEGSRLTVL.

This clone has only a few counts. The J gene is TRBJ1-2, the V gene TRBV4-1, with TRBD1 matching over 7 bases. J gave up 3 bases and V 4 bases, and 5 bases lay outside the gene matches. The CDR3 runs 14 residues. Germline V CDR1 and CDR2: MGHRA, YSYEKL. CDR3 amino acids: CASSPGGTDYGYTF. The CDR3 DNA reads TGCGCCAGCAGCCCCGGCGGGACAGACTATGGCTACACCTTC.

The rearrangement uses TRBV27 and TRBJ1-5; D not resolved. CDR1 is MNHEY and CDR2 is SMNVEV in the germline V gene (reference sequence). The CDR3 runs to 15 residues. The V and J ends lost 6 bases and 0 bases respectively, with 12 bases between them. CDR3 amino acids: CASREAPHSNQPQHF. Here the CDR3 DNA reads TGTGCCAGCAGGGAAGCACCTCATAGCAATCAGCCCCAGCATTTT.

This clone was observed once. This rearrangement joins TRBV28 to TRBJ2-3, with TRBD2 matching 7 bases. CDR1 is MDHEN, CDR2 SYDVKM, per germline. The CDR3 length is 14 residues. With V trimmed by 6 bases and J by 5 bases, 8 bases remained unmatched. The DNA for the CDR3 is TGTGCCAGCAGCGGGGCGGGAGTGGTAGATACGCAGTATTTT. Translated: CASSGAGVVDTQYF.

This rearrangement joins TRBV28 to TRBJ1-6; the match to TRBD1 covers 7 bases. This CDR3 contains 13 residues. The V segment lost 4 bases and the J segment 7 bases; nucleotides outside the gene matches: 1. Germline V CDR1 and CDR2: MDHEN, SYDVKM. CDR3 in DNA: TGTGCCAGCAGTTGGGGACAGAATTCACCCCTCCACTTT. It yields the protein CASSWGQNSPLHF.

CDR3 region: CAISEGDRALQETQYF. The CDR3 bases are TGTGCCATCAGTGAAGGAGACAGGGCCCTCCAAGAGACCCAGTACTTC. This chain connects TRBV10-3 to TRBJ2-5; 7 nucleotides match TRBD1. Germline V lookup: CDR1 ENHRY, CDR2 SYGVKD. With V trimmed by 3 bases and J by 1 base, 8 bases remained unmatched. The length of the CDR3 is 16 residues.